The 27 T cell receptor beta chains listed next were all sequenced from one sample in a study of blood T cell repertoires in COVID-19 (dated by TCRdb to about 2020). The method behind the library was the immunoSEQ multiplex PCR assay. The source is immuneACCESS, and TCRdb retained only in-frame sequences with V and J called. Part of the clones is not carried over; for the studies checked, unresolved V genes explain less than half of this, and the remainder is unexplained. The sample profile shows under 200,000 clones; approximately 87% of them were found once. 10% to 11% of the sample is taken by the ten largest. The material sequenced was peripheral blood. These receptors originate from a woman in her sixties with COVID-19, enrolled during active disease.

This clone was counted a single time. The J gene is TRBJ2-2, the V gene TRBV5-4; 7 bases are shared with TRBD1. The CDR3 is 15 amino acids. Losses at the gene ends were 1 base for V and 3 bases for J; bases not matched to a gene: 3. The germline gives CDR1 SGHNT, CDR2 YYREEE (reference sequence). Here the CDR3 DNA reads TGTGCCAGCAGCTTGTCGGGACAGTACACCGGGGAGCTGTTTTTT. This encodes CASSLSGQYTGELFF.

Here the CDR3 reads CASRTFSGANVLTF. The DNA of the CDR3 is TGTGCCAGCAGGACATTCTCTGGGGCCAACGTCCTGACTTTC. V usage is TRBV3-1 (or the pseudogene TRBV3-2) and J usage is TRBJ2-6; D call uncertain. The V gene lost 6 bases and the J gene lost 0 bases, with 6 bases spanning the gap. Germline loops: CDR1 LGHDT, CDR2 YNNKEL (reference sequence). The CDR3 consists of 14 residues.

The V gene is TRBV6-1, the J gene TRBJ1-5; D is unresolved. Looked up from germline, CDR1 is MNHNS and CDR2 is SASEGT. This CDR3 region has 15 residues. With 1 base removed from V and 0 bases from J, the gap between germline ends came to 7 bases. The DNA for the CDR3 is TGTGCCAGCAGTGAAGGCCAGGATAGCAATCAGCCCCAGCATTTT. Protein: CASSEGQDSNQPQHF.

V gene TRBV7-3 combines with J gene TRBJ2-2; the D gene is possibly TRBD1 (5 bases). Germline values: CDR1 SGHTA, CDR2 FQGTGA. The germline V and J ends were trimmed by 1 base and 2 bases, with 11 bases remaining between them. CDR3 size: 16 residues. The CDR3 protein is CASSLRAGHNTGELFF. The CDR3 DNA follows: TGTGCCAGCAGCTTAAGGGCAGGACATAACACCGGGGAGCTGTTTTTT.

The DNA of the CDR3 is TGTGCCAGCAGCACTCGACTAGCGGGAGTGGGCACAGATACGCAGTATTTT. Amino acid sequence: CASSTRLAGVGTDTQYF. The chain combines TRBV2 with TRBJ2-3; 12 bases are shared with TRBD2. The CDR3 is 17 residues long. Trimming removed 6 bases from V and 1 base from J; junction bases left unmatched: 8. From germline, CDR1 is SNHLY and CDR2 FYNNEI. Looking up the rest from reference TRBV2 and TRBJ2-3 gives the full variable domain: EPEVTQTPSHQVTQMGQEVILRCVPISNHLYFYWYRQILGQKVEFLVSFYNNEISEKSEIFDDQFSVERPDGSNFTLKIRSTKLEDSAMYFCASSTRLAGVGTDTQYFGPGTRLTVL.

This clone has more than one count but fewer than ten. The rearrangement links TRBV30 to TRBJ1-5, with D tentatively TRBD1 (5 bases). In germline, CDR1 is GTSNPN, CDR2 SVGIG (reference sequence). The CDR3 loop spans 14 amino acids. The ends were cut back, 5 bases at V and 7 bases at J, with 18 bases in the middle. The CDR3 sequence: CAWGAGPSSQPQHF. The CDR3, as DNA: TGTGCCTGGGGGGCGGGGCCCTCTTCCCAGCCCCAGCATTTT. Based on the CDR3 plus reference TRBV30 and TRBJ1-5, the full variable domain is SQTIHQWPATLVQPVGSPLSLECTVEGTSNPNLYWYRQAAGRGLQLLFYSVGIGQISSEVPQNLSASRPQDRQFILSSKKLLLSDSGFYLCAWGAGPSSQPQHFGDGTRLSIL.

This clone turned up a few times. The chain recombines TRBV7-9 with TRBJ2-7; 15 positions agree with TRBD2. Per the germline V gene, CDR1 is SEHNR and CDR2 is FQNEAQ (reference sequence). The CDR3 length is 15 residues. V lost 4 bases and J lost 6; bases outside the gene matches: 4. The CDR3 DNA follows: TGTGCCAGCAGCTCCTCGGGACTAGCGGGAGGCGAGCAGTACTTC. This translates into CASSSSGLAGGEQYF.

This chain uses TRBV9 with TRBJ2-7; TRBD2 agrees at 12 bases. The V segment lost 1 base and the J segment 7 bases; nucleotides outside the gene matches: 3. The CDR3 totals 14 residues. CDR1 is SGDLS, CDR2 YYNGEE, per germline. CDR3: CASSVLAGGREQYF. Written as DNA, the CDR3 is TGTGCCAGCAGCGTACTAGCGGGAGGGCGGGAGCAGTACTTC.

This clone was found a few times. The chain links TRBV3-1 (or the pseudogene TRBV3-2) to TRBJ2-1; TRBD2 aligns across 7 bases. J was trimmed by 6 bases and V by 4 bases; bases with no gene match: 6. The CDR3 totals 14 residues. Per germline, CDR1 LGHDT and CDR2 YNNKEL (reference sequence). This chain's CDR3 is CASSRGDYPNEQFF. CDR3 nucleotides: TGTGCCAGCAGCCGAGGGGACTACCCCAATGAGCAGTTCTTC.

The J gene is TRBJ1-2, the V gene TRBV19, with 9 nucleotides matching TRBD1. CDR3 size: 14 residues. Germline lookup yields CDR1 LNHDA and CDR2 SQIVND (reference sequence). The V gene end was trimmed by 8 bases and the J gene end by 4 bases; junction bases not matched to a gene: 8. The CDR3 DNA follows: TGTGCCAGTCTGAGGGACAGGGCGGGCTATGGCTACACCTTC. It codes for CASLRDRAGYGYTF.

This chain links TRBV11-2 with TRBJ2-7; a weak D match, TRBD1 (6 bases). Germline assignment: CDR1 SGHAT and CDR2 FQNNGV. V lost 0 bases and J lost 3, with 15 bases in between. The CDR3 is made up of 16 amino acids. In DNA form, the CDR3 reads TGTGCCAGCAGCTTAGATTCCGGGACATTTCACTACGAGCAGTACTTC. It encodes CASSLDSGTFHYEQYF.

This clone was observed a few times. V gene TRBV4-3 combines with J gene TRBJ2-2, with 9 positions matching TRBD2. This CDR3 has 18 residues. Germline assignment: CDR1 LGHNA and CDR2 YSLEER. The junction had 11 bases not matched to a gene; V was cut back by 0 bases and J by 6 bases. The CDR3, as DNA: TGCGCCAGCAGCCAAGAAGGTAGCGGGAGTTTACCTGCCGGGGAGCTGTTTTTT. Amino acid sequence: CASSQEGSGSLPAGELFF.

This clone came up a few times. V and J are TRBV4-1 and TRBJ2-7; 7 positions match TRBD1. J was trimmed by 0 bases and V by 4 bases; bases with no gene match: 6. The CDR3 totals 15 residues. Germline values: CDR1 MGHRA, CDR2 YSYEKL. CDR3 region: CASSRLTGRSYEQYF. The CDR3 DNA sequence: TGCGCCAGCAGCCGCCTGACAGGGCGCTCCTACGAGCAGTACTTC.

The V and J genes are TRBV11-2 and TRBJ2-1, with 9 bases aligning to TRBD2. The length of the CDR3 is 15 residues. After removal of 3 bases from V and 6 bases from J, the junction contained 6 bases not matched to a gene. Germline loops: CDR1 SGHAT, CDR2 FQNNGV. The CDR3 coding sequence is TGTGCCAGCAGCTTCCTAGCGGGATGGGTCAATGAGCAGTTCTTC. Residues: CASSFLAGWVNEQFF.

This clone was recorded only once. The chain has TRBV19 and TRBJ1-1; D is ambiguous. Trimming left V 3 bases short and J 9 bases short, with 8 bases between. The CDR3 is made up of 11 amino acids. In germline, CDR1 is LNHDA, CDR2 SQIVND (reference sequence). CDR3 nucleotides: TGTGCCAGTAGTATGGAGCGCAAAGCTTTCTTT. It specifies CASSMERKAFF.

This rearrangement joins TRBV5-6 to TRBJ2-3; 7 bases line up with TRBD1. The V and J ends lost 3 bases and 0 bases, in that order; junction bases with no gene match: 7. The CDR3 runs to 16 residues. CDR1 SGHDT and CDR2 YYEEEE come from the germline V gene. CDR3 loop: CASSSWDRESTDTQYF. The CDR3 DNA is TGTGCCAGCAGCTCGTGGGACAGAGAGAGCACAGATACGCAGTATTTT.

The V gene is TRBV12-5, the J gene TRBJ1-5; D not certain. V lost 2 bases to trimming and J lost 4 bases, with 9 bases between them. Germline V gene sequence: CDR1 LGHNT, CDR2 FRNRAP. CDR3 length: 14 amino acids. In nucleotides, the CDR3 is TGTGCTAGTGGTTTGTTTTCGGGGAATCAGCCCCAGCATTTT. Translated: CASGLFSGNQPQHF.

V is TRBV3-1 (or the pseudogene TRBV3-2) and J is TRBJ1-3; D uncertain. The CDR3 runs 13 residues. Germline V lookup: CDR1 LGHDT, CDR2 YNNKEL (reference sequence). With 1 base removed from V and 1 base from J, the gap between germline ends came to 2 bases. The CDR3 loop is CASSQASGNTIYF. The CDR3 region has the DNA TGTGCCAGCAGCCAAGCTTCTGGAAACACCATATATTTT.

This CDR3 reads CASSLYGSSTDTQYF. The DNA for the CDR3 is TGTGCCAGCAGCTTATATGGCTCTAGCACAGATACGCAGTATTTT. The J gene is TRBJ2-3, the V gene TRBV7-3; no firm D call. This CDR3 is built from 15 residues. V lost 2 bases and J 0 bases, leaving 9 bases between the germline ends. The germline CDR1 and CDR2 sequences are SGHTA and FQGTGA. The entire variable domain, with the rest obtained from reference TRBV7-3 and TRBJ2-3, is as follows: GAGVSQTPSNKVTEKGKYVELRCDPISGHTALYWYRQSLGQGPEFLIYFQGTGAADDSGLPNDRFFAVRPEGSVSTLKIQRTERGDSAVYLCASSLYGSSTDTQYFGPGTRLTVL.

The rearrangement uses TRBV2 and TRBJ2-6, with D unresolved. This CDR3 comprises 15 residues. The V gene's germline CDR1 is SNHLY and CDR2 FYNNEI. V dropped 6 bases and J dropped 2 bases, with 11 bases sitting between them. This chain's CDR3 is CASSYPPPGANVLTF. The CDR3 region has the DNA TGTGCCAGCAGCTACCCGCCTCCTGGGGCCAACGTCCTGACTTTC.

The genes are TRBV5-6 and TRBJ1-1; D uncertain. Germline lookup yields CDR1 SGHDT and CDR2 YYEEEE. V dropped 4 bases and J dropped 7 bases, with 8 bases sitting between them. The CDR3 sequence is 11 residues long. The CDR3 DNA reads as TGTGCCAGCAGCCTGGGTCTTGAAGCTTTCTTT. As protein: CASSLGLEAFF.

In this sample, this clone turned up a few times. The rearrangement joins TRBV29-1 to TRBJ1-2, with TRBD1 identical over 11 bases. The germline gives CDR1 SQVTM, CDR2 ANQGSEA. The J segment lost 7 bases and the V segment lost 7 bases, leaving 8 bases of the junction unmatched. The CDR3 contains 13 residues. The CDR3 protein is CSARDRGSIGYTF. The DNA of the CDR3 is TGCAGCGCCAGGGACAGGGGGTCCATTGGCTACACCTTC.

The chain is built from TRBV27 and TRBJ2-7, with a tentative D call TRBD2 (5 bases). The V gene lost 7 bases and the J gene lost 7 bases, with 14 bases spanning the gap. The CDR3 totals 12 residues. Germline V gene lookup returns CDR1 MNHEY and CDR2 SMNVEV (reference sequence). CDR3 bases: TGTGCCAGCAAGGACCCTAGCAGGGAGCAGTACTTC. Amino acid sequence: CASKDPSREQYF.

The chain couples TRBV3-1 (or the pseudogene TRBV3-2) to TRBJ2-7; tentative D call: TRBD2 (6 bases). The CDR3 is 12 residues long. V gave up 4 bases and J gave up 4 bases, with 8 bases separating them. CDR1 is LGHDT and CDR2 is YNNKEL in the germline V gene (reference sequence). The DNA of the CDR3 is TGTGCCAGCAGCCCTGGGGGGTACGAGCAGTACTTC. Its protein product is CASSPGGYEQYF.

The V call is TRBV7-9, the J call TRBJ1-2, with 9 bases identical to TRBD1. The germline CDR1 and CDR2 sequences are SEHNR and FQNEAQ (reference sequence). V was pared by 4 bases and J by 7 bases, with 1 base of the junction left unmatched. There are 12 residues in the CDR3. CDR3 sequence: CASSSTGGGYTF. The CDR3 nucleotides are TGTGCCAGCAGCTCGACAGGGGGTGGCTACACCTTC.

The chain uses TRBV12-3 or TRBV12-4 and TRBJ2-2; possible D gene TRBD2, 5 bases. V lost 6 bases and J lost 6, with 11 bases in between. There are 13 residues in the CDR3. The CDR3 region is CASRQDGAGELFF. In nucleotides, the CDR3 is TGTGCCAGCAGGCAGGACGGGGCCGGGGAGCTGTTTTTT.

The chain combines TRBV19 with TRBJ1-5; D gene ambiguous. V shed 2 bases and J shed 9 bases, with 8 bases lying between them. The CDR3 length is 12 residues. Per the germline V gene, CDR1 is LNHDA and CDR2 is SQIVND (reference sequence). This chain's CDR3 is CASSIPGAPQHF. As DNA, the CDR3 is TGTGCCAGTAGTATACCCGGTGCGCCCCAGCATTTT.